This T cell receptor (beta chain) was identified during a study of blood T cell repertoires in COVID-19. Study at large: The United States, Italy and Spain supplied acute and convalescent COVID-19 samples. The cDNA or gDNA used as material had been derived from T cells, B-cell-depleted T cells, or PBMCs.

Per the authors' pipeline: Reference gene primer amplification yielded estimated nucleated cell counts. The data were produced by immunoSEQ multiplex PCR, yet TCRdb's version contains in-frame clones alone and is incomplete. V and J calls plus clone size are reproduced from that table; the DNA served to infer D and trimming. The repertoire includes tens of thousands of clones, over 90% of them detected once, and over 5% sits in the top ten. The sample consisted of peripheral blood. This receptor was identified in a human donor in a cohort sampled during active COVID-19.

The CDR3 is CASSLHKTGFAGNTIYF. The CDR3 nucleotides are TGTGCCAGTAGTCTACATAAGACAGGTTTTGCTGGAAACACCATATATTTT. The V and J genes are TRBV19 and TRBJ1-3; TRBD1 is a possible D gene (6 bases). V was cut by 5 bases and J by 2 bases, with 19 bases left in between. The CDR3 sequence is 17 residues long. CDR1 is LNHDA, CDR2 SQIVND, per germline (reference sequence).